One and the same sample provided the 23 T cell receptor beta chains below, sequenced in a study of blood T cell repertoires in COVID-19. Clones were sequenced by immunoSEQ multiplex PCR, and TCRdb holds only the in-frame ones, with some missing. The repertoire holds under 150,000 clones, with approximately 90% as singletons. The sequenced sample was peripheral blood. These TCRs come from a human donor with active COVID-19. The donor label of this sample is uncertain.

This sequence joins TRBV4-3 and TRBJ2-5; TRBD2 is a possible D gene (6 bases). The germline V and J ends were trimmed by 3 bases and 4 bases, with 21 bases remaining between them. The CDR3 covers 17 residues. The germline gives CDR1 LGHNA, CDR2 YSLEER. Written as DNA, the CDR3 is TGCGCCAGCAGCCAGGGATTTCGGCAGGGAGGTGGAGAGACCCAGTACTTC. Its translation: CASSQGFRQGGGETQYF.

The chain uses TRBV12-3 or TRBV12-4 and TRBJ2-1; 9 bases line up with TRBD1. This CDR3 is 13 amino acids long. The ends lost 6 bases at V and 6 bases at J; junction bases unmatched: 3. Here the CDR3 DNA reads TGTGCCAGCAGCGGACAGGGGTCCAATGAGCAGTTCTTC. It is translated as CASSGQGSNEQFF.

V and J are TRBV11-2 and TRBJ1-1; perhaps TRBD1 as D (6 bases). V was trimmed by 5 bases and J by 4 bases, leaving 17 bases between them. The CDR3 has 15 residues. Germline CDR1 SGHAT, CDR2 FQNNGV. CDR3: CASSQTGHRGTEAFF. CDR3 DNA: TGTGCCAGCAGCCAAACGGGACACCGAGGCACTGAAGCTTTCTTT. The complete variable domain, with remaining parts taken from reference TRBV11-2 and TRBJ1-1, reads EAGVAQSPRYKIIEKRQSVAFWCNPISGHATLYWYQQILGQGPKLLIQFQNNGVVDDSQLPKDRFSAERLKGVDSTLKIQPAKLEDSAVYLCASSQTGHRGTEAFFGQGTRLTVV.

The chain employs TRBV9 and TRBJ2-3; D gene uncertain. Germline assignment: CDR1 SGDLS and CDR2 YYNGEE. V lost 0 bases to trimming and J lost 0 bases, with 5 bases between them. The CDR3 has 14 amino acids. The CDR3 coding sequence is TGTGCCAGCAGCGTAGCTTTGAGCACAGATACGCAGTATTTT. Amino acid sequence: CASSVALSTDTQYF. Complete variable domain (other parts from reference TRBV9 and TRBJ2-3): DSGVTQTPKHLITATGQRVTLRCSPRSGDLSVYWYQQSLDQGLQFLIQYYNGEERAKGNILERFSAQQFPDLHSELNLSSLELGDSALYFCASSVALSTDTQYFGPGTRLTVL.

The gene calls are TRBV5-1 and TRBJ2-1, with D perhaps TRBD1 (5 bases). Trimming took off 3 bases at V and 3 bases at J, with 16 bases between the two ends. The germline gives CDR1 SGHRS, CDR2 YFSETQ. This CDR3 contains 16 residues. The CDR3 loop is CASSSYQGTFYNEQFF. The DNA for the CDR3 is TGCGCCAGCAGCTCCTACCAGGGAACGTTCTACAATGAGCAGTTCTTC.

The chain employs TRBV27 and TRBJ2-4; 13 nucleotides match TRBD2. This CDR3 is built from 17 residues. Germline loops: CDR1 MNHEY, CDR2 SMNVEV (reference sequence). Trimming cost V 6 bases and J 0 bases; bases outside gene matches: 5. CDR3 loop: CASSRGLAGVAKNIQYF. CDR3 nucleotide sequence: TGTGCCAGCAGCCGAGGACTAGCGGGGGTAGCCAAAAACATTCAGTACTTC.

This chain links TRBV9 with TRBJ1-2, with 9 bases identical to TRBD1. V shed 4 bases and J 2 bases; nucleotides not matched to a gene: 3. The CDR3 totals 14 residues. The germline V gene has CDR1 SGDLS and CDR2 YYNGEE. DNA of the CDR3: TGTGCCAGCAGCATAGACAGGGGGAACTATGGCTACACCTTC. Translating gives CASSIDRGNYGYTF.

The chain has TRBV7-8 and TRBJ1-1; a weak D match, TRBD1 (6 bases). Trimming left V 1 base short and J 4 bases short, with 16 bases between. CDR1 and CDR2 (germline): SGHVS, FQNEAQ. This CDR3 is built from 16 residues. CDR3 DNA sequence: TGTGCCAGCAGCTTAGAAGGACAGCCTTTTGGCACTGAAGCTTTCTTT. This gives the protein CASSLEGQPFGTEAFF.

The chain has TRBV28 and TRBJ1-5; unclear D gene. The V and J ends lost 3 bases and 3 bases respectively, with 12 bases between them. This CDR3 has 15 residues. The germline CDR1 and CDR2 sequences are MDHEN and SYDVKM. CDR3 sequence: CASSLGGQVNQPQHF. The CDR3 DNA is TGTGCCAGCAGTTTGGGCGGGCAGGTCAATCAGCCCCAGCATTTT.

This chain links TRBV15 with TRBJ2-7; TRBD2 matches 11 bases. This CDR3 spans 15 amino acids. After removal of 3 bases from V and 3 bases from J, the junction contained 4 bases not matched to a gene. CDR1 is LNHNV and CDR2 is YYDKDF in the germline V gene (reference sequence). The DNA for the CDR3 is TGTGCCACCAGCAGGGCTAGCGGGGGGAGCTACGAGCAGTACTTC. Protein product: CATSRASGGSYEQYF.

The gene calls are TRBV19 and TRBJ2-6; 7 bases are a match to TRBD1. Germline V gene data show CDR1 as LNHDA and CDR2 as SQIVND (reference sequence). The CDR3 totals 15 residues. Trimming at V came to 5 bases and at J to 2 bases, leaving 3 bases not matched to a gene. The CDR3 DNA reads as TGTGCCAGTAGTCAAGACAGGGCTGGGGCCAACGTCCTGACTTTC. It encodes CASSQDRAGANVLTF.

This chain links TRBV29-1 with TRBJ1-2, with TRBD1 matching 7 bases. CDR1 and CDR2 (germline): SQVTM, ANQGSEA. J lost 2 bases, V lost 6 bases, and 6 bases had no gene match. This CDR3 has 13 amino acids. CDR3 nucleotide sequence: TGCAGCGTAGCTCAACAGGGGAACTATGGCTACACCTTC. Translating gives CSVAQQGNYGYTF.

CDR3 DNA sequence: TGCAGCGTCGCCCGTGCGGGTAACTATGGCTACACCTTC. This gives the protein CSVARAGNYGYTF. This chain connects TRBV29-1 to TRBJ1-2, with D unresolved. This CDR3 region has 13 residues. CDR1 SQVTM and CDR2 ANQGSEA come from the germline V gene. Trimming removed 6 bases from V and 1 base from J, with 12 bases in between.

The chain recombines TRBV18 with TRBJ1-2; the D is unclear. This CDR3 is 13 amino acids long. V shed 1 base and J shed 13 bases, with 16 bases lying between them. Germline V lookup: CDR1 KGHSH, CDR2 LQKENI. This chain's CDR3 is CASSPRERGRATF. The CDR3 DNA reads as TGTGCCAGCTCACCACGTGAACGAGGGCGAGCCACCTTC. The entire variable domain, with the rest obtained from reference TRBV18 and TRBJ1-2, is as follows: NAGVMQNPRHLVRRRGQEARLRCSPMKGHSHVYWYRQLPEEGLKFMVYLQKENIIDESGMPKERFSAEFPKEGPSILRIQQVVRGDSAAYFCASSPRERGRATFGSGTRLTVV.

This chain joins TRBV7-8 and TRBJ2-1; 9 nucleotides match TRBD2. This CDR3 contains 15 residues. V dropped 3 bases and J dropped 8; count of bases not matched to a gene: 8. CDR1 and CDR2 from the germline V gene are SGHVS and FQNEAQ. The DNA for the CDR3 is TGTGCCAGCAGCTTGGGGACTAGCCGATCCCATGAGCAGTTCTTC. Protein: CASSLGTSRSHEQFF.

V gene TRBV7-2 combines with J gene TRBJ1-2; 9 nucleotides agree with TRBD1. The CDR3 spans 13 residues. Trimming cost V 4 bases and J 4 bases; bases outside gene matches: 1. Germline loops: CDR1 SGHTA, CDR2 FQGNSA. CDR3: CASSSTGGYGYTF. The DNA for the CDR3 is TGTGCCAGCAGCTCGACAGGGGGCTATGGCTACACCTTC. The full variable domain, completed using reference TRBV7-2 and TRBJ1-2, is GAGVSQSPSNKVTEKGKDVELRCDPISGHTALYWYRQSLGQGLEFLIYFQGNSAPDKSGLPSDRFSAERTGGSVSTLTIQRTQQEDSAVYLCASSSTGGYGYTFGSGTRLTVV.

The chain recombines TRBV29-1 with TRBJ2-2; 11 bases are a match to TRBD2. The CDR3 has 13 amino acids. Losses at the gene ends were 3 bases for V and 6 bases for J; bases not matched to a gene: 0. The V gene's germline CDR1 is SQVTM and CDR2 ANQGSEA. CDR3 nucleotides: TGCAGCGTTGATAGCGGGGGGGCCGGGGAGCTGTTTTTT. This gives the protein CSVDSGGAGELFF.

The chain joins TRBV3-1 (or the pseudogene TRBV3-2) to TRBJ2-1; 12 nucleotides align to TRBD2. J lost 7 bases, V lost 4 bases, and 8 bases had no gene match. The germline V gene has CDR1 LGHDT and CDR2 YNNKEL (reference sequence). The CDR3 contains 16 residues. For the CDR3, the DNA is TGTGCCAGCAGCCCCCCACTAGCGGGGGGCGGGAATGAGCAGTTCTTC. This codes for CASSPPLAGGGNEQFF.

The V and J genes are TRBV4-1 and TRBJ2-1; 8 bases are a match to TRBD2. Germline CDR1 MGHRA, CDR2 YSYEKL. With 0 bases clipped from V and 7 bases from J, the junction kept 5 bases outside the gene matches. CDR3 length: 15 amino acids. The CDR3 loop reads CASSQDRLATNEQFF. CDR3 DNA sequence: TGCGCCAGCAGCCAAGATAGACTAGCGACGAATGAGCAGTTCTTC.

The CDR3 here is CASSLTGTGLTGELFF. The CDR3 nucleotides read TGTGCCAGCAGTTTGACGGGGACAGGGCTCACCGGGGAGCTGTTTTTT. The V and J genes are TRBV27 and TRBJ2-2; the match to TRBD1 covers 9 bases. In germline, CDR1 is MNHEY, CDR2 SMNVEV (reference sequence). The CDR3 runs 16 residues. The V and J ends lost 3 bases and 4 bases, in that order; junction bases with no gene match: 6.

The V gene is TRBV2, the J gene TRBJ2-1; TRBD2 matches at 9 bases. The CDR3 has 14 amino acids. J gave up 5 bases and V 4 bases, and 3 bases lay outside the gene matches. Germline CDR1 reads SNHLY; CDR2 reads FYNNEI. The DNA for the CDR3 is TGTGCCAGCAGTGCTAGCGGGGTGGACAATGAGCAGTTCTTC. This gives the protein CASSASGVDNEQFF.

The CDR3 DNA reads TGTGCCAGCAGCACTCGGACAGGCTTTTCGCCCGTCCTGACTTTC. Translating gives CASSTRTGFSPVLTF. The V and J genes are TRBV21-1 and TRBJ2-6; the tabulated D call, TRBD1, remains unverified against the DNA. TRBV21-1 counts as a pseudogene. CDR3 length equals 15 residues.

This chain links TRBV7-2 with TRBJ2-1, with a possible D match to TRBD2 (5 bases). This CDR3 comprises 15 residues. V lost 4 bases, J lost 5 bases, and 15 bases lay in between. CDR1 is SGHTA and CDR2 is FQGNSA in the germline V gene. In DNA, the CDR3 is TGTGCCAGCAGCTCGGACTTCTCAAGGGACAATGAGCAGTTCTTC. It codes for CASSSDFSRDNEQFF.